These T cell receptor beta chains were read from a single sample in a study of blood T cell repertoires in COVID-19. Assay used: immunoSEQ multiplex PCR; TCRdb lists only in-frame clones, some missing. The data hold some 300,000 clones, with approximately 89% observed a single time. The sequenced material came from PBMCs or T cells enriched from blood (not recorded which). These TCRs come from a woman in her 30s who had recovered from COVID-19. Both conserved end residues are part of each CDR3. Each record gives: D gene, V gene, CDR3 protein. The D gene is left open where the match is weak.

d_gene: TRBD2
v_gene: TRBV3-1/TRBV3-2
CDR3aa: CASSQDGRAGEQFF

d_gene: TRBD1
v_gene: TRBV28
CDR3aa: CASRPQGAGYGYTF

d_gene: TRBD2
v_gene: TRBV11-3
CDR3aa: CASSGTMINEQFF

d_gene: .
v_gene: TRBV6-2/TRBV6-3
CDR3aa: CASSFRGDGTEAFF

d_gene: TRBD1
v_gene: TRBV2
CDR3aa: CASSVGTGDSPLHF

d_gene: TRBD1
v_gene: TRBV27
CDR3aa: CASSFRGRGSGEQYF

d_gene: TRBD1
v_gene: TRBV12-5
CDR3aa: CASGFIDRVQPDTQYF

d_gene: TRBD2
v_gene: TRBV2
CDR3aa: CASSDGSGRAKNEQFF

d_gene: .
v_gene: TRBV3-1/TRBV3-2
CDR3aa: CASSPYFRAELFF

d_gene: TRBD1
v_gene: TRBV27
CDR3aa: CASSLIWARDSRIPREQFF

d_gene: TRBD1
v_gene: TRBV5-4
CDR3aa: CASSLRGLGTEAFF

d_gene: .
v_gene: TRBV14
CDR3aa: CASSGRRSTDTQYF

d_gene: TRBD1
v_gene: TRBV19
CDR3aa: CASTQTGEFGAQHF

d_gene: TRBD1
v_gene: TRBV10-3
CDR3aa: CAIEGRGRMYF

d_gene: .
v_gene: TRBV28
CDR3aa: CAGGGFFDSPLHF

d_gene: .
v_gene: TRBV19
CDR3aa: CASSISGTPSYGYTF

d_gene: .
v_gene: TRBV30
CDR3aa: CAWTLTDYNSPLHF

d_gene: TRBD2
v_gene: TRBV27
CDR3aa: CASSQLAGGIYEQYF

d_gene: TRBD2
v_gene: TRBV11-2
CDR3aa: CASSPNGDYPKSYNEQFF

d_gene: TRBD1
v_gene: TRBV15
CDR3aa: CATSSPGQGNEKLFF

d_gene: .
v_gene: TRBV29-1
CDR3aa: CSVVRQGGSYEQYF

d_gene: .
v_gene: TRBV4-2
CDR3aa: CASSQEGGTPKEQFF